This TCR beta chain was identified in a study of OX40 agonist ivuxolimab in advanced cancers. Study-wide background: The patients received agonistic anti-OX40 (CD134) antibody ivuxolimab. Cancers in dose escalation were hepatocellular, melanoma, renal cell and head and neck. Study-wide findings and caveats: Averaged across samples, CD8+ T cells carried more expanded clones than CD4+ did.

Any history of autoimmune disease or systemic immunosuppression disqualified patients. Sequencing used immunoSEQ multiplex PCR; TCRdb keeps in-frame clones, though not all of them. The sample has about 64,000 clones, about nine tenths seen once. This CDR3 has 17 amino acids. V shed 4 bases and J 6 bases; nucleotides not matched to a gene: 12. Germline V gene lookup returns CDR1 SGHRS and CDR2 YFSETQ. With respect to this clone: Its target is unknown.

This sample comprised CD4+ or CD8+ T cells sorted from blood, obtained in a trial of the OX40 agonist ivuxolimab. The source of this sequence is an adult with an advanced solid tumor such as melanoma, head and neck, liver or kidney cancer. The V and J genes are TRBV5-1 and TRBJ2-7, with TRBD2 matching 14 bases. In nucleotides, the CDR3 is TGCGCCAGCAGCCCCGGACTAGCGGGAGGATCGGGCGGCGAGCAGTACTTC. Encoded protein: CASSPGLAGGSGGEQYF.